Sequencing of this TCR beta chain was carried out in a study of cytomegalovirus exposure and HLA in healthy donors. Study outcomes and limitations: Available immune exposure information was restricted to CMV serostatus only.

The PCR employed 60 Vbeta primers together with 13 Jbeta primers. TCRdb's copy holds only in-frame clones and misses some; the assay was immunoSEQ multiplex PCR. The data contain around 100,000 clones, 83% of them singletons. It was healthy bone marrow donors who served as donors. While unrecorded immune exposures were likely, the donors were nominally healthy when sampled. On this clone itself: Its target is not known.

Trimming removed 5 bases at V and 4 bases at J, with 27 bases between. Germline V gene data show CDR1 as SGHVS and CDR2 as FQNEAQ. CDR3 length: 19 residues. The sample taken for sequencing was PBMCs. V and J are TRBV7-8 and TRBJ1-5; D is ambiguous. The receptor comes from a man in his forties in good health and CMV-seronegative. In DNA, the CDR3 is TGTGCCAGCAGCCAGGATCCGGTTTCATGGCAGACCGATAATCAGCCCCAGCATTTT. This translates into CASSQDPVSWQTDNQPQHF.